A single sample gave rise to the 25 T cell receptor beta chains below, sequenced in a study of cytomegalovirus exposure and HLA in healthy donors. PCR was performed using 60 Vbeta and 13 Jbeta primers. Produced via immunoSEQ multiplex PCR; TCRdb's table is partial and in-frame only. The sample shows about 160,000 clones, about 60% of them seen only once. The sample comprised PBMCs. The receptors here all came from a woman aged 55 to 70 in good health and CMV-seropositive.

The CDR3 bases are TGTGCTAGTGGTATAGCGGGAATCTACAATGAGCAGTTCTTC. It translates to CASGIAGIYNEQFF. The genes are TRBV12-5 and TRBJ2-1; 8 bases agree with TRBD2. The CDR3 contains 14 residues. Germline CDR1 reads LGHNT; CDR2 reads FRNRAP. Trimming cost V 5 bases and J 3 bases; bases outside gene matches: 3. The full variable domain, rest sourced from reference TRBV12-5 and TRBJ2-1, is DARVTQTPRHKVTEMGQEVTMRCQPILGHNTVFWYRQTMMQGLELLAYFRNRAPLDDSGMPKDRFSAEMPDATLATLKIQPSEPRDSAVYFCASGIAGIYNEQFFGPGTRLTVL.

The chain is built from TRBV29-1 and TRBJ2-4, with TRBD2 matching over 12 bases. The CDR3 has 18 amino acids. V trimming: 8 bases; J trimming: 0 bases; junction bases outside the gene matches: 14. Germline V gives CDR1 SQVTM, CDR2 ANQGSEA. The CDR3 region has the DNA TGCAGCATCGTCCCGGGACTAGCGGGCAAAGGAGCCAAAAACATTCAGTACTTC. Protein: CSIVPGLAGKGAKNIQYF. The full variable domain, with the rest looked up from reference TRBV29-1 and TRBJ2-4, is SAVISQKPSRDICQRGTSLTIQCQVDSQVTMMFWYRQQPGQSLTLIATANQGSEATYESGFVIDKFPISRPNLTFSTLTVSNMSPEDSSIYLCSIVPGLAGKGAKNIQYFGAGTRLSVL.

This clone came up a few times. The chain is built from TRBV4-1 and TRBJ2-3; D gene ambiguous. Germline V gene data show CDR1 as MGHRA and CDR2 as YSYEKL. V was trimmed by 0 bases and J by 2 bases, leaving 9 bases between them. The CDR3 runs to 15 residues. CDR3 DNA sequence: TGCGCCAGCAGCCAAGATCTGCTAGTCACAGATACGCAGTATTTT. Translating gives CASSQDLLVTDTQYF.

The rearrangement links TRBV28 to TRBJ2-3; TRBD1 is a possible D gene (6 bases). Germline V lookup: CDR1 MDHEN, CDR2 SYDVKM. This CDR3 spans 14 amino acids. V lost 5 bases, J lost 1 base, and 10 bases lay in between. CDR3 protein: CASSTRTGTDTQYF. For the CDR3, the DNA is TGTGCCAGCAGTACCCGGACAGGCACAGATACGCAGTATTTT.

The gene calls are TRBV29-1 and TRBJ2-1; 8 bases match TRBD2. With 3 bases clipped from V and 1 base from J, the junction kept 5 bases outside the gene matches. Germline CDR1 reads SQVTM; CDR2 reads ANQGSEA. The CDR3 covers 15 residues. The CDR3 here is CSVERGAGSYNEQFF. CDR3 nucleotides: TGCAGCGTTGAGCGGGGGGCCGGATCCTACAATGAGCAGTTCTTC.

The J gene is TRBJ2-5, the V gene TRBV14, with 8 bases matching TRBD2. V was pared by 4 bases and J by 0 bases, with 10 bases of the junction left unmatched. The CDR3 is 17 amino acids. Per the germline V gene, CDR1 is SGHDN and CDR2 is FVKESK. CDR3: CASSPRGVAGYQETQYF. CDR3 nucleotide sequence: TGTGCCAGCAGCCCCAGGGGAGTAGCGGGGTACCAAGAGACCCAGTACTTC.

The J gene is TRBJ2-7, the V gene TRBV30, with TRBD1 matching 9 bases. The ends lost 3 bases at V and 3 bases at J; junction bases unmatched: 9. Germline V gene data show CDR1 as GTSNPN and CDR2 as SVGIG (reference sequence). This CDR3 has 15 amino acids. CDR3 amino acids: CAWRGGTGSYYEQYF. The CDR3 DNA is TGTGCCTGGAGAGGGGGGACAGGGTCTTACTACGAGCAGTACTTC.

This clone was observed a few times. The rearrangement links TRBV27 to TRBJ2-3; the match to TRBD2 covers 11 bases. In germline, CDR1 is MNHEY, CDR2 SMNVEV (reference sequence). J lost 3 bases, V lost 6 bases, and 11 bases had no gene match. The CDR3 runs 17 residues. As DNA, the CDR3 is TGTGCCAGCAGCCCACTTGGGACTAGCGGTACAACAGATACGCAGTATTTT. Amino acids: CASSPLGTSGTTDTQYF.

Only a few counts were recorded for this clone. The rearrangement joins TRBV6-5 to TRBJ1-4; D may be TRBD1 (6 bases). V lost 5 bases and J lost 1, with 11 bases in between. The CDR3 consists of 15 residues. Germline assignment: CDR1 MNHEY and CDR2 SVGAGI. The CDR3 region has the DNA TGTGCCAGCAGTACCAACAGGGTAACTAATGAAAAACTGTTTTTT. It is translated as CASSTNRVTNEKLFF.

Worth noting for this clone: The same CDR3 is also encoded by other DNA sequences in this sample. The chain employs TRBV27 and TRBJ2-7; 7 bases agree with TRBD2. Losses at the gene ends were 6 bases for V and 0 bases for J; bases not matched to a gene: 5. CDR1 is MNHEY, CDR2 SMNVEV, per germline (reference sequence). There are 14 residues in the CDR3. CDR3 sequence: CASRSGESSYEQYF. In DNA form, the CDR3 reads TGTGCCAGCAGAAGCGGGGAGAGCTCCTACGAGCAGTACTTC.

The chain employs TRBV7-2 and TRBJ2-7; TRBD1 agrees at 7 bases. J was trimmed by 5 bases and V by 6 bases; bases with no gene match: 7. Germline values: CDR1 SGHTA, CDR2 FQGNSA. This CDR3 has 13 residues. CDR3 sequence: CASSPTGIHEQYF. The CDR3 DNA is TGTGCCAGCAGTCCGACAGGGATCCACGAGCAGTACTTC.

This clone was detected a few times. This chain joins TRBV15 and TRBJ1-5, with D possibly matching TRBD1 (5 bases). V was trimmed by 0 bases and J by 10 bases, leaving 16 bases between them. The CDR3 is 15 residues long. Per germline, CDR1 LNHNV and CDR2 YYDKDF (reference sequence). The CDR3: CATSRERRGGTPQHF. The CDR3 nucleotides read TGTGCCACCAGCAGAGAGCGGAGGGGCGGTACCCCCCAGCATTTT.

The chain employs TRBV19 and TRBJ2-7; TRBD2 is a possible D gene (6 bases). CDR3 length equals 13 residues. Germline V gives CDR1 LNHDA, CDR2 SQIVND (reference sequence). Trimming removed 3 bases from V and 2 bases from J, with 8 bases in between. DNA of the CDR3: TGTGCCAGTAGTATGGGGAGGACCTACGAGCAGTACTTC. Protein sequence: CASSMGRTYEQYF.

This clone was seen a few times. The V call is TRBV10-2, the J call TRBJ2-2; 8 nucleotides align to TRBD2. CDR1 WSHSY and CDR2 SAAADI come from the germline V gene. This CDR3 region has 14 residues. V shed 4 bases, J shed 6 bases, and the junction held 4 bases outside the gene matches. DNA for the CDR3: TGCGCCAGCAGTGGACTAGCGTTGGCCGGGGAGCTGTTTTTT. It is translated as CASSGLALAGELFF.

This chain uses TRBV28 with TRBJ2-1; TRBD1 matches 10 bases. This CDR3 region has 15 residues. V was clipped by 3 bases and J by 8 bases; unmatched bases: 7. Germline V lookup: CDR1 MDHEN, CDR2 SYDVKM. CDR3 sequence: CASSFRDRGRDEQFF. The CDR3 DNA follows: TGTGCCAGCAGTTTCCGGGACAGGGGTAGGGATGAGCAGTTCTTC.

J is TRBJ2-7 and V is TRBV7-6; TRBD2 is a possible D gene (5 bases). This CDR3 is built from 14 residues. The V end was cut by 0 bases, the J end by 2 bases, with 8 bases between. The germline V gene encodes CDR1 SGHVS and CDR2 FNYEAQ. The CDR3 region is CASSLAGMAYEQYF. For the CDR3, the DNA is TGTGCCAGCAGCTTAGCCGGGATGGCCTACGAGCAGTACTTC.

The rearrangement uses TRBV28 and TRBJ2-7; 14 bases fit TRBD2. The CDR3 extends over 19 amino acids. The V gene's germline CDR1 is MDHEN and CDR2 SYDVKM. Germline trimming cut 3 bases from V and 3 bases from J; bases unmatched to any gene: 13. The CDR3 loop reads CASSLRTRGLAGAIYEQYF. CDR3 coding DNA: TGTGCCAGCAGTTTGCGGACCCGGGGACTAGCGGGAGCGATCTACGAGCAGTACTTC.

This clone was seen only a few times. The V and J genes are TRBV5-8 and TRBJ1-3; unclear D gene. Germline CDR1 is SGHTS and CDR2 is YDEGEE. The V gene lost 4 bases and the J gene lost 7 bases, with 6 bases spanning the gap. This CDR3 region has 11 residues. This chain's CDR3 is CASSDINTIYF. The CDR3 DNA is TGTGCCAGCAGCGACATCAACACCATATATTTT.

J is TRBJ2-3 and V is TRBV18; D gene ambiguous. CDR1 and CDR2 from the germline V gene are KGHSH and LQKENI. The CDR3 consists of 13 residues. Trimming cost V 3 bases and J 0 bases, with 4 bases left between them. The CDR3 sequence is CASSPSSTDTQYF. CDR3 nucleotides: TGTGCCAGCTCACCTAGCAGCACAGATACGCAGTATTTT. The whole variable domain, remainder taken from reference TRBV18 and TRBJ2-3, is NAGVMQNPRHLVRRRGQEARLRCSPMKGHSHVYWYRQLPEEGLKFMVYLQKENIIDESGMPKERFSAEFPKEGPSILRIQQVVRGDSAAYFCASSPSSTDTQYFGPGTRLTVL.

This clone came up once. The chain joins TRBV6-1 to TRBJ1-1, with TRBD1 as a possible D gene (5 bases). This CDR3 is built from 15 residues. Germline CDR1 and CDR2: MNHNS and SASEGT. The V end was cut by 0 bases, the J end by 2 bases, with 10 bases between. The CDR3 DNA reads TGTGCCAGCAGTGAAGCGTACCAGGGCAACACTGAAGCTTTCTTT. Translation: CASSEAYQGNTEAFF.

V is TRBV27 and J is TRBJ2-5; the D is unclear. The CDR3 loop spans 15 amino acids. V shed 0 bases and J shed 4 bases, with 12 bases lying between them. Germline CDR1 and CDR2: MNHEY and SMNVEV (reference sequence). In DNA form, the CDR3 reads TGTGCCAGCAGTTTATCGGCCACCGCCGTAGAGACCCAGTACTTC. It codes for CASSLSATAVETQYF.

This clone was seen a few times. The CDR3 nucleotides are TGTGCCTGGAGTGCCTGGGACAAATCCTACGAGCAGTACTTC. Amino acid sequence: CAWSAWDKSYEQYF. The chain has TRBV30 and TRBJ2-7; the D gene is possibly TRBD1 (6 bases). The CDR3 consists of 14 residues. V lost 1 base, J lost 1 base, and 11 bases lay in between. The germline V gene encodes CDR1 GTSNPN and CDR2 SVGIG (reference sequence). Full variable domain (rest looked up from reference TRBV30 and TRBJ2-7): SQTIHQWPATLVQPVGSPLSLECTVEGTSNPNLYWYRQAAGRGLQLLFYSVGIGQISSEVPQNLSASRPQDRQFILSSKKLLLSDSGFYLCAWSAWDKSYEQYFGPGTRLTVT.

The chain recombines TRBV28 with TRBJ2-7; the match to TRBD1 covers 7 bases. The CDR3 sequence is 15 residues long. Germline assignment: CDR1 MDHEN and CDR2 SYDVKM. Trimming at V came to 5 bases and at J to 2 bases, leaving 9 bases not matched to a gene. CDR3 residues: CASSGMGQGAYEQYF. The CDR3 DNA reads TGTGCCAGCAGTGGGATGGGGCAGGGGGCCTACGAGCAGTACTTC.

Written as DNA, the CDR3 is TGTGCCAGCAGTTTATCGCGGGGGTATGGTCAGCCCCAGCATTTT. As protein: CASSLSRGYGQPQHF. This chain uses TRBV27 with TRBJ1-5; TRBD1 might be the D (5 bases). The germline V and J ends were trimmed by 0 bases and 6 bases, with 12 bases remaining between them. The germline gives CDR1 MNHEY, CDR2 SMNVEV (reference sequence). This CDR3 contains 15 residues.

CDR3 residues: CAWSDGGLTEAFF. CDR3 bases: TGTGCCTGGAGTGACGGGGGGCTTACTGAAGCTTTCTTT. The V gene is TRBV30, the J gene TRBJ1-1, with D possibly TRBD1 on 6 matching bases. Trimming left V 1 base short and J 5 bases short, with 11 bases between. The germline gives CDR1 GTSNPN, CDR2 SVGIG (reference sequence). The CDR3 consists of 13 residues.